This T cell receptor beta chain was recorded in a study of pediatric ulcerative colitis. Findings and limits, study-wide: All ulcerative colitis patients, but no controls, carried two rectal clonotypes. This repertoire reflects total lymphocytes rather than subpopulations like regulatory T cells. Clonal expansions reduced rectal repertoire diversity in acute severe colitis.

Samples were sequenced at Survey level, maximum 500,000 reads. The table came from immunoSEQ multiplex PCR; TCRdb's copy has only in-frame clones and leaves some out. Of roughly 45,000 clones listed, 78% were seen once; the top ten hold under 4%. One to two pinch biopsies were taken from the rectum during colonoscopy. The CDR3 sequence is 17 residues long. Germline V gene sequence: CDR1 LGHNA, CDR2 YSLEER. Trimming cost V 4 bases and J 1 base; bases outside gene matches: 10. This clone showed up just once. The target antigen is unknown. The specimen sequenced was gut tissue. V gene TRBV4-3 combines with J gene TRBJ2-5; 9 bases are shared with TRBD1. The clonotype comes from a girl aged 10 to 17 with moderate ulcerative colitis. The CDR3 DNA reads as TGCGCCAGCAGCCCAGCACAGGGGGCTGTGAGCCAAGAGACCCAGTACTTC. As protein: CASSPAQGAVSQETQYF.